The entry below describes one T cell receptor (beta chain). The data were obtained in a study of blood T cell repertoires in COVID-19. The overall study: Nucleic acid was either cDNA or gDNA, and it came from T cells, B-cell-depleted T cells, or PBMCs.

TCRdb's copy holds only in-frame clones and misses some; the assay was immunoSEQ multiplex PCR. Among 390,000 or so clones listed, roughly 86% were seen once. The CDR3 has 10 residues. Looked up from germline, CDR1 is MRHNA and CDR2 is SNTAGT. V lost 10 bases and J 10 bases, leaving 12 bases between the germline ends. The chain combines TRBV6-4 with TRBJ2-3, with D possibly TRBD1 on 5 matching bases. This TCR was recovered from a woman aged 25 to 39 with COVID-19, enrolled during active disease. Material for sequencing was peripheral blood. The CDR3, as DNA: TGTGCCAACGCAGGGTTGTCGCAGTATTTT. Translated: CANAGLSQYF.